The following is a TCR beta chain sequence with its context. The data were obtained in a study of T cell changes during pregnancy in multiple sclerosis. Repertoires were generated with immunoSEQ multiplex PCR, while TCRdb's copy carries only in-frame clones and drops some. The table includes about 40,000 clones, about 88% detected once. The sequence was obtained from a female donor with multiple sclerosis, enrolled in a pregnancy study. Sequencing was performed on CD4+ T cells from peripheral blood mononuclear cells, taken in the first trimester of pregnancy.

The chain's CDR3 is CASSSVRDRGGEGYTF. The CDR3 DNA sequence: TGTGCCAGTAGTTCCGTCCGGGACAGGGGGGGTGAAGGCTACACCTTC. The V and J genes are TRBV19 and TRBJ1-2; 11 nucleotides agree with TRBD1. This CDR3 has 16 residues. Germline CDR1 reads LNHDA; CDR2 reads SQIVND (reference sequence). The trim removed 5 bases at V and 8 bases at J, leaving 13 bases unmatched.